This TCR beta chain was recovered during a study of blood T cell repertoires in COVID-19. V lost 2 bases to trimming and J lost 5 bases, with 21 bases between them. CDR3 length: 18 amino acids. Per the germline V gene, CDR1 is LGHDT and CDR2 is YNNKEL (reference sequence). This table comes from immunoSEQ multiplex PCR, and its TCRdb copy is limited to in-frame clones, with some not included. The sample lists nearly 350,000 clones; roughly 86% were seen once. The V and J genes are TRBV3-1 (or the pseudogene TRBV3-2) and TRBJ2-2; TRBD2 might be the D (7 bases). The receptor comes from a woman in her sixties or seventies with COVID-19, enrolled during active disease. The sample consisted of peripheral blood. The CDR3 protein is CASSQPESGRGGTGELFF. As DNA, the CDR3 is TGTGCCAGCAGCCAACCCGAATCGGGCAGGGGAGGGACCGGGGAGCTGTTTTTT.